This T cell receptor beta chain originates from a study of T cells in Graves' hyperthyroidism and ophthalmopathy. This CDR3 has 14 amino acids. Trimming cost V 4 bases and J 6 bases; bases outside gene matches: 5. The germline CDR1 and CDR2 sequences are SGHTS and YDEGEE. The CDR3 regions of TCR beta were amplified from RNA transcripts. The HTBI set primed first-round TCR CDR3 RT-PCR. One entry per CDR3 protein, called by TCRdb with MiXCR from the multiplex PCR reads. The sample records 500,000 to 750,000 distinct CDR3 sequences, about 45% being singletons. The authors deemed Graves' hyperthyroidism stable absent ophthalmopathy progression within 18 months. Among the patients, aged 18 to 65, hyperthyroidism was newly diagnosed and had lasted under 2 months. Whole-study results and caveats: Ophthalmopathy stood apart from stable hyperthyroidism in a 13 V-J model.

This clonotype was seen at least ten times. Its cognate antigen is unknown. The sample comprised peripheral blood or thyroid tissue (not recorded which). The sequence came from a woman in her late teens or twenties with Graves' hyperthyroidism. The gene calls are TRBV5-8 and TRBJ1-4; 8 bases match TRBD1. CDR3 in amino acids: CASSKGQADEKLFF. CDR3 DNA sequence: TGTGCCAGCAGCAAGGGACAGGCGGATGAAAAACTGTTTTTT.